These 26 T cell receptor beta chains share one sample of origin, sequenced in a study of blood T cells in healthy people across ages (dated by TCRdb to between 2015 and 2017). Library generation was performed with 5' RACE. The instrument was an Illumina HiSeq 2500. The second PCR ran for roughly 7 to 11 cycles and used a J-beta primer mix along with a sample-barcoded 5' primer. TCRdb handled the public reads itself, with Q25 trimming in fastp and clone calling in MiXCR, and kept productive beta chains. Every CDR3 protein is listed once, alongside the most common genes and DNA of its rows. This sample holds about 680,000 distinct CDR3 sequences; around 49% were observed only once. Roughly a third of the sample lies in the top ten. The specimen was blood. The receptors stem from a woman aged 60-75 years in good health.

This clonotype was picked up a small number of times. The J gene is TRBJ2-7, the V gene TRBV7-2; D gene ambiguous. V gave up 5 bases and J gave up 6 bases, with 14 bases separating them. Germline V CDR1 and CDR2: SGHTA, FQGNSA. The CDR3 has 13 residues. CDR3 protein: CASSLNRLAEQYF. The CDR3 nucleotides read TGTGCCAGCAGCCTAAATCGCCTGGCCGAGCAGTACTTC. The whole variable domain, remainder taken from reference TRBV7-2 and TRBJ2-7, is GAGVSQSPSNKVTEKGKDVELRCDPISGHTALYWYRQSLGQGLEFLIYFQGNSAPDKSGLPSDRFSAERTGGSVSTLTIQRTQQEDSAVYLCASSLNRLAEQYFGPGTRLTVT.

The rearrangement links TRBV5-6 to TRBJ2-1; D unresolved. The CDR3 has 16 amino acids. Germline loops: CDR1 SGHDT, CDR2 YYEEEE. Trimming pared 3 bases from V and 2 bases from J, leaving 15 bases between. The CDR3 region is CASSSRRPLTYNEQFF. The CDR3 region has the DNA TGTGCCAGCAGCTCGCGCAGGCCGCTTACCTACAATGAGCAGTTCTTC. Based on the CDR3 plus reference TRBV5-6 and TRBJ2-1, the full variable domain is DAGVTQSPTHLIKTRGQQVTLRCSPKSGHDTVSWYQQALGQGPQFIFQYYEEEERQRGNFPDRFSGHQFPNYSSELNVNALLLGDSALYLCASSSRRPLTYNEQFFGPGTRLTVL.

V and J are TRBV6-6 and TRBJ1-5, with D maybe TRBD1 (6 bases). Germline V CDR1 and CDR2: MNHNY, SVGAGI (reference sequence). V was cut by 5 bases and J by 6 bases, with 17 bases left in between. The CDR3 spans 15 residues. CDR3 nucleotides: TGTGCCAGCAGTAAGACCCAGGGGTCGGGTCAGCCCCAGCATTTT. It specifies CASSKTQGSGQPQHF.

This clonotype turned up a few times. This chain uses TRBV12-3 or TRBV12-4 with TRBJ2-5; 8 nucleotides line up with TRBD1. The ends lost 3 bases at V and 5 bases at J; junction bases unmatched: 5. This CDR3 contains 14 residues. The CDR3 DNA is TGTGCCAGCAGTTTGGGGACAGGATGGGAGACCCAGTACTTC. It encodes CASSLGTGWETQYF.

CDR3 coding DNA: TGTGCCATCAGTGCGTTGACTAGCGGGATAAATGAGCAGTTCTTC. Amino acid sequence: CAISALTSGINEQFF. V and J are TRBV10-3 and TRBJ2-1; 11 bases fit TRBD2. This CDR3 contains 15 residues. Germline-derived CDR1 and CDR2 are ENHRY and SYGVKD. The V segment lost 4 bases and the J segment 7 bases; nucleotides outside the gene matches: 6.

For this clonotype: At one boundary the junction diverges from the germline segment, which might be a read error. This chain connects TRBV28 to TRBJ2-4; TRBD1 is a possible D gene (5 bases). CDR1 is MDHEN and CDR2 is SYDVKM in the germline V gene. The length of the CDR3 is 16 residues. The CDR3 bases are TGTGCCAGCAGTTTATGGGGGCAGGGAAGGGCTAACATTCGGTACTTC. Translation gives CASSLWGQGRANIRYF.

The chain is built from TRBV4-3 and TRBJ2-1; D gene ambiguous. This CDR3 is 15 amino acids long. Germline CDR1 LGHNA, CDR2 YSLEER. The V end was cut by 0 bases, the J end by 5 bases, with 11 bases between. The CDR3: CASSQDRQKHNEQFF. CDR3 nucleotides: TGCGCCAGCAGCCAAGATAGGCAGAAACACAATGAGCAGTTCTTC.

A note on this clonotype: An end of the junction differs from the germline gene, which may be a read error. This chain uses TRBV29-1 with TRBJ2-6; D is perhaps TRBD1 (6 bases). Germline-derived CDR1 and CDR2 are SQVTM and ANQGSEA. The CDR3 has 14 amino acids. Here the CDR3 DNA reads TGCAGCGTCGAAGGGACACCCGGGGCCAACGTCCTGACTTTC. Residues: CSVEGTPGANVLTF.

The chain joins TRBV2 to TRBJ1-4; weak D call: TRBD1 (5 bases). The length of the CDR3 is 15 residues. The germline V gene encodes CDR1 SNHLY and CDR2 FYNNEI. Trimming took off 7 bases at V and 0 bases at J, with 12 bases between the two ends. CDR3 sequence reads: CASMEGTTTNEKLFF. For the CDR3, the DNA is TGTGCCAGCATGGAGGGGACTACAACTAATGAAAAACTGTTTTTT.

The J gene is TRBJ2-1, the V gene TRBV3-1; D is possibly TRBD1 (5 bases). The V gene lost 6 bases and the J gene lost 9 bases, with 15 bases spanning the gap. This CDR3 contains 13 residues. Germline V gene sequence: CDR1 LGHDT, CDR2 YNNKEL (reference sequence). As DNA, the CDR3 is TGTGCCAGCAGACTAAGGGGTTCGAGTGAGCAGTTCTTC. As protein: CASRLRGSSEQFF.

The gene calls are TRBV7-6 and TRBJ2-7; 7 bases are a match to TRBD2. Gene TRBJ2-5 matches the end of the DNA better, so the J call may be wrong. The germline gives CDR1 SGHVS, CDR2 FNYEAQ. This CDR3 has 14 residues. CDR3 sequence: CASSGSGNEGTQYF. CDR3 DNA: TGTGCCAGCAGCGGGAGCGGGAACGAAGGGACCCAGTACTTC.

The chain joins TRBV11-3 to TRBJ2-7; 7 positions agree with TRBD1. From germline, CDR1 is SGHNT and CDR2 YENEEA. The CDR3 totals 15 residues. V gave up 5 bases and J gave up 7 bases; unmatched junction bases: 14. The CDR3 DNA sequence: TGTGCCAGCAGCCTACAGGGGTTAGGGACCAATGAGCAGTACTTC. It yields the protein CASSLQGLGTNEQYF.

The sample holds one count of this clonotype. The chain uses TRBV15 and TRBJ1-5; TRBD1 might be the D (5 bases). There are 16 residues in the CDR3. V was clipped by 1 base and J by 2 bases, with 12 bases between them. Germline assignment: CDR1 LNHNV and CDR2 YYDKDF (reference sequence). CDR3 region: CATSRVQGSGNQPQHF. DNA of the CDR3: TGTGCCACCAGCAGAGTCCAGGGAAGCGGCAATCAGCCCCAGCATTTT. Full variable domain (remainder filled in from reference TRBV15 and TRBJ1-5): DAMVIQNPRYQVTQFGKPVTLSCSQTLNHNVMYWYQQKSSQAPKLLFHYYDKDFNNEADTPDNFQSRRPNTSFCFLDIRSPGLGDTAMYLCATSRVQGSGNQPQHFGDGTRLSIL.

The chain couples TRBV7-2 to TRBJ1-5; tentative D call: TRBD1 (6 bases). The ends were cut back, 4 bases at V and 5 bases at J, with 18 bases in the middle. The CDR3 loop spans 16 amino acids. Germline V gene lookup returns CDR1 SGHTA and CDR2 FQGNSA. CDR3 nucleotide sequence: TGTGCCAGCAGCTCCCGCAGATCAGGGGCCGATCAGCCCCAGCATTTT. It yields the protein CASSSRRSGADQPQHF.

The chain joins TRBV3-1 to TRBJ1-5; unclear D gene. Germline CDR1 and CDR2: LGHDT and YNNKEL (reference sequence). This CDR3 is built from 14 residues. V dropped 5 bases and J dropped 4 bases, with 12 bases sitting between them. The chain's CDR3 is CASSESESNQPQHF. As DNA, the CDR3 is TGTGCCAGCAGCGAATCCGAATCAAATCAGCCCCAGCATTTT.

This clonotype was picked up a small number of times. The chain joins TRBV28 to TRBJ2-7, with unresolved D. The length of the CDR3 is 15 residues. Trimming pared 6 bases from V and 4 bases from J, leaving 19 bases between. Germline V CDR1 and CDR2: MDHEN, SYDVKM. The CDR3, as DNA: TGTGCCAGCAGCCCGGACCCAACACTCCCTTACGAGCAGTACTTC. Translated: CASSPDPTLPYEQYF.

The chain employs TRBV29-1 and TRBJ2-1, with D possibly matching TRBD2 (6 bases). Trimming left V 4 bases short and J 0 bases short, with 19 bases between. This CDR3 has 17 residues. Germline CDR1 and CDR2: SQVTM and ANQGSEA. CDR3 protein: CSVVTTRDGGSYNEQFF. Written as DNA, the CDR3 is TGCAGCGTTGTAACGACTAGGGATGGGGGCTCCTACAATGAGCAGTTCTTC.

This clonotype has only one observation. The chain carries TRBV3-1 and TRBJ1-4, with TRBD1 identical over 8 bases. V lost 8 bases, J lost 2 bases, and 4 bases stayed unmatched. Germline V gene lookup returns CDR1 LGHDT and CDR2 YNNKEL (reference sequence). The CDR3 contains 14 residues. The CDR3 sequence: CASGRQGTNEKLFF. The CDR3 region has the DNA TGTGCCAGCGGAAGACAGGGGACTAATGAAAAACTGTTTTTT.

The chain employs TRBV27 and TRBJ2-5; D unclear. CDR3 length equals 13 residues. Trimming stripped 3 bases from V and 11 bases from J, with 16 bases between. Germline V lookup: CDR1 MNHEY, CDR2 SMNVEV (reference sequence). Written as DNA, the CDR3 is TGTGCCAGCAGTTTTAGTCTGAACAATGAGCAGTACTTC. Translated: CASSFSLNNEQYF.

The chain employs TRBV4-2 and TRBJ2-7, with D unresolved. The CDR3 loop spans 13 amino acids. Germline V gene sequence: CDR1 LGHNA, CDR2 YNFKEQ. V was pared by 0 bases and J by 9 bases, with 12 bases between. The CDR3 spells CASSQEVARTQYF. CDR3 nucleotide sequence: TGTGCCAGCAGCCAAGAAGTAGCAAGAACGCAGTACTTC.

The genes are TRBV20-1 and TRBJ2-7; 10 bases map to TRBD2. This CDR3 is 13 amino acids long. Germline lookup yields CDR1 DFQATT and CDR2 SNEGSKA (reference sequence). Trimming took 7 bases from V and 0 from J; bases not matched to a gene: 3. CDR3 sequence (DNA): TGCAGTGGAGGGACTAGCGTCTCCTACGAGCAGTACTTC. Amino acid sequence: CSGGTSVSYEQYF.

This chain uses TRBV7-2 with TRBJ2-1; D possibly corresponds to TRBD2 (5 bases). This CDR3 region has 14 residues. Germline assignment: CDR1 SGHTA and CDR2 FQGNSA. V lost 0 bases and J 4 bases, leaving 7 bases between the germline ends. The CDR3 is CASSLASEYNEQFF. CDR3 in DNA: TGTGCCAGCAGCTTAGCTAGCGAATACAATGAGCAGTTCTTC.

The rearrangement uses TRBV7-2 and TRBJ1-5; unclear D gene. Looked up from germline, CDR1 is SGHTA and CDR2 is FQGNSA. V dropped 0 bases and J dropped 0 bases, with 6 bases sitting between them. There are 15 residues in the CDR3. Here the CDR3 DNA reads TGTGCCAGCAGCTTAGCAGGGAATAGCAATCAGCCCCAGCATTTT. It yields the protein CASSLAGNSNQPQHF.

This clonotype was found a few times. This rearrangement joins TRBV4-3 to TRBJ2-5, with a tentative D call TRBD2 (6 bases). The CDR3 runs to 17 residues. V lost 0 bases to trimming and J lost 5 bases, with 19 bases between them. The germline V gene encodes CDR1 LGHNA and CDR2 YSLEER. This CDR3 is CASSQEMGTIRGETQYF. The CDR3 nucleotides are TGCGCCAGCAGCCAAGAGATGGGGACCATTCGGGGGGAGACCCAGTACTTC.

In this sample, this clonotype turned up a few times. CDR3 sequence: CASSLDAAGGTDTQYF. The CDR3 nucleotides read TGTGCCAGCAGTTTAGACGCGGCGGGAGGCACAGATACGCAGTATTTT. V gene TRBV28 combines with J gene TRBJ2-3; 7 bases map to TRBD2. The CDR3 consists of 16 residues. The junction had 6 bases not matched to a gene; V was cut back by 2 bases and J by 1 base. Looked up from germline, CDR1 is MDHEN and CDR2 is SYDVKM.

J is TRBJ2-3 and V is TRBV27, with TRBD1 identical over 7 bases. The CDR3 consists of 15 residues. Germline V lookup: CDR1 MNHEY, CDR2 SMNVEV (reference sequence). J was trimmed by 2 bases and V by 2 bases; bases with no gene match: 4. The CDR3 DNA reads TGTGCCAGCAGTTTAGACAGGGCCTACACAGATACGCAGTATTTT. It encodes CASSLDRAYTDTQYF.